The 13 T cell receptor beta chains below were found in one sample sequenced in a study of blood T cell repertoires in COVID-19. The protocol was immunoSEQ multiplex PCR, while the TCRdb copy is restricted to in-frame clones and leaves out a portion. The sample carries fewer than 200,000 clones, about 85% recorded once. The sequencing input was peripheral blood. All receptors come from a woman aged 50 to 65 with COVID-19, enrolled during active disease.

This chain joins TRBV5-1 and TRBJ2-7; 13 bases match TRBD2. Trimming at V came to 0 bases and at J to 4 bases, leaving 4 bases not matched to a gene. This CDR3 is 16 amino acids long. Germline loops: CDR1 SGHRS, CDR2 YFSETQ. As DNA, the CDR3 is TGCGCCAGCAGCTTGGTAACTAGCGGGGGGGTATACGAGCAGTACTTC. Translated, it gives CASSLVTSGGVYEQYF. The full variable domain, with the rest looked up from reference TRBV5-1 and TRBJ2-7, is KAGVTQTPRYLIKTRGQQVTLSCSPISGHRSVSWYQQTPGQGLQFLFEYFSETQRNKGNFPGRFSGRQFSNSRSEMNVSTLELGDSALYLCASSLVTSGGVYEQYFGPGTRLTVT.

This chain's CDR3 is CASSFTVSSYEQYF. The CDR3 nucleotides are TGTGCCAGCAGTTTCACCGTGAGCTCCTACGAGCAGTACTTC. The J gene is TRBJ2-7, the V gene TRBV28; no reliable D call. Germline CDR1 reads MDHEN; CDR2 reads SYDVKM. The ends were cut back, 3 bases at V and 0 bases at J, with 9 bases in the middle. The length of the CDR3 is 14 residues.

J is TRBJ1-5 and V is TRBV5-8; no reliable D call. The germline V gene has CDR1 SGHTS and CDR2 YDEGEE. This CDR3 is 16 amino acids long. Trimming took 0 bases from V and 0 from J, leaving 10 bases between them. The CDR3 coding sequence is TGTGCCAGCAGCTTGGCCGCCAGTTATAGCAATCAGCCCCAGCATTTT. Translating it yields CASSLAASYSNQPQHF.

This sequence joins TRBV4-3 and TRBJ2-1, with 10 bases that match TRBD2. V lost 4 bases, J lost 8 bases, and 5 bases stayed unmatched. Germline lookup yields CDR1 LGHNA and CDR2 YSLEER. This CDR3 region has 14 residues. This CDR3 is CASSRSGGRDEQFF. The CDR3 DNA reads as TGCGCCAGCAGCCGTAGCGGGGGGCGGGATGAGCAGTTCTTC.

The J gene is TRBJ2-7, the V gene TRBV21-1; the table's D call, TRBD1, was not checked against the DNA. TRBV21-1 corresponds to a pseudogene. The CDR3 has 16 residues. The DNA of the CDR3 is TGTGCCAGCAAGTCGACCGGGACAGGAGGCGTCTGCGAGCAGTACTTC. This gives the protein CASKSTGTGGVCEQYF.

J is TRBJ2-3 and V is TRBV7-2; TRBD1 agrees at 7 bases. Germline values: CDR1 SGHTA, CDR2 FQGNSA. Losses at the gene ends were 4 bases for V and 10 bases for J; bases not matched to a gene: 8. This CDR3 region has 13 residues. CDR3 loop: CASSSTTGRAQYF. CDR3 coding DNA: TGTGCCAGCAGCTCGACGACAGGGAGAGCGCAGTATTTT.

The chain has TRBV11-3 and TRBJ2-3, with 11 bases lining up with TRBD2. The CDR3 length is 15 residues. The J segment lost 4 bases and the V segment lost 1 base, leaving 1 base of the junction unmatched. Looked up from germline, CDR1 is SGHNT and CDR2 is YENEEA. CDR3 bases: TGTGCCAGCAGCTTAGTTAGCGGGGGGGCAGATACGCAGTATTTT. Its translation: CASSLVSGGADTQYF.

The chain combines TRBV6-5 with TRBJ1-2; TRBD1 matches at 8 bases. V lost 4 bases, J lost 6 bases, and 4 bases stayed unmatched. Germline V gene sequence: CDR1 MNHEY, CDR2 SVGAGI. The CDR3 extends over 13 amino acids. The CDR3 DNA follows: TGTGCCAGCAGTTCGGACAGGGTCGATGGCTACACCTTC. Translation gives CASSSDRVDGYTF.

The chain carries TRBV5-6 and TRBJ2-3, with 9 bases identical to TRBD2. CDR3 length: 17 amino acids. Trimming cost V 0 bases and J 3 bases; bases outside gene matches: 8. CDR1 SGHDT and CDR2 YYEEEE come from the germline V gene. Here the CDR3 DNA reads TGTGCCAGCAGCTTGGTGGGTAGCGGGGGCGATACAGATACGCAGTATTTT. It specifies CASSLVGSGGDTDTQYF. The whole variable domain, filled in from reference TRBV5-6 and TRBJ2-3, reads DAGVTQSPTHLIKTRGQQVTLRCSPKSGHDTVSWYQQALGQGPQFIFQYYEEEERQRGNFPDRFSGHQFPNYSSELNVNALLLGDSALYLCASSLVGSGGDTDTQYFGPGTRLTVL.

This clone was seen only a few times. The chain combines TRBV29-1 with TRBJ2-7; 12 bases are shared with TRBD1. The ends lost 6 bases at V and 5 bases at J; junction bases unmatched: 5. The CDR3 consists of 13 residues. CDR1 is SQVTM, CDR2 ANQGSEA, per germline. Here the CDR3 DNA reads TGCAGCGTCTCCGGGACAGGGGGCGACGAGCAGTACTTC. It encodes CSVSGTGGDEQYF.

This chain connects TRBV10-3 to TRBJ2-7, with 13 bases lining up with TRBD2. CDR3 length: 14 amino acids. V gave up 10 bases and J gave up 0 bases; unmatched junction bases: 3. Germline CDR1 is ENHRY and CDR2 is SYGVKD. As DNA, the CDR3 is TGTGCCAGCTGGACTAGCGGGAGCTCCTACGAGCAGTACTTC. Translating gives CASWTSGSSYEQYF.

A single count supports this clone. The V gene is TRBV30, the J gene TRBJ2-7, with 9 positions matching TRBD1. Unmatched junction bases numbered 3, after V lost 3 bases and J lost 0 bases. CDR3 size: 14 residues. Per the germline V gene, CDR1 is GTSNPN and CDR2 is SVGIG (reference sequence). The CDR3 sequence is CAWRSTGGSYEQYF. The CDR3, as DNA: TGTGCCTGGAGGTCGACAGGGGGCTCCTACGAGCAGTACTTC.

The chain couples TRBV18 to TRBJ1-1; maybe TRBD1 (5 bases). The germline CDR1 and CDR2 sequences are KGHSH and LQKENI. V lost 0 bases, J lost 4 bases, and 9 bases lay in between. This CDR3 spans 14 amino acids. CDR3 region: CASSPPPQGTEAFF. The CDR3, as DNA: TGTGCCAGCTCACCACCGCCTCAGGGCACTGAAGCTTTCTTT.